A selection of T cell receptor beta chains follows, all from one sample in a study of T-cell reconstitution after alpha-beta-depleted transplantation in children. TCRdb re-derived calls from the PCR reads in MiXCR, one entry per CDR3 protein. The sample comprises 350,000 to 400,000 distinct CDR3 sequences, roughly 22% of which are singletons, and 3.5% to 4% rests with the top ten. The sample in question was PBMCs from the stem cell graft donor, obtained from the stem cell graft. The receptors derive from a human donor who donated a stem cell graft to a child with acute myeloid leukemia. The CDR3 runs from the conserved cysteine through the conserved F or W. A D gene is named only where the DNA matches it firmly. Only part of the rows carry a size: once, few, many, or a class if the clone is expanded.

size: NA; length: 13; V: TRBV12-3/TRBV12-4; J: TRBJ2-7; D: NA; DNA: TGTGCCAGCAGACCACAGGTGGACTACGAGCAGTACTTC; CDR3: CASRPQVDYEQYF
size: NA; length: 15; V: TRBV20-1; J: TRBJ2-7; D: NA; DNA: TGCAATGCTCCCCCCGGTGATCTGGGGGGATACGAGCAGTACTTC; CDR3: CNAPPGDLGGYEQYF
size: many; length: 14; V: TRBV29-1; J: TRBJ2-3; D: NA; DNA: TGCAGCGTTCAATCACTCCTACGGAGGGATACGCAGTATTTT; CDR3: CSVQSLLRRDTQYF
size: NA; length: 14; V: TRBV5-1; J: TRBJ2-3; D: NA; DNA: TGCGCCAGCAGCGTCGCCGCTAGCACAGATACGCAGTATTTT; CDR3: CASSVAASTDTQYF
size: few; length: 15; V: TRBV24-1; J: TRBJ2-7; D: NA; DNA: TGTGCCACCAGTGATTCTCGGCAGCCGCCCTACGAGCAGTACTTC; CDR3: CATSDSRQPPYEQYF
size: once; length: 15; V: TRBV2; J: TRBJ2-4; D: NA; DNA: TGTGCCAGCAGCACCGTGGGGGCGTCCAAAAACATTCAGTACTTC; CDR3: CASSTVGASKNIQYF
size: NA; length: 15; V: TRBV7-6; J: TRBJ2-5; D: NA; DNA: TGTGCCAGCAGCCTCCTTTTGGGCAGCCAAGAGACCCAGTACTTC; CDR3: CASSLLLGSQETQYF
size: NA; length: 13; V: TRBV12-3/TRBV12-4; J: TRBJ2-2; D: NA; DNA: TGTGCCAGCAGTCGTATTGGGTCCGGGGAGCTGTTTTTT; CDR3: CASSRIGSGELFF
size: many; length: 13; V: TRBV6-5; J: TRBJ1-2; D: NA; DNA: TGTGCCAGCAGAAAACAGGGAAGCTATGGCTACACCTTC; CDR3: CASRKQGSYGYTF
size: NA; length: 12; V: TRBV20-1; J: TRBJ2-3; D: NA; DNA: TGCAGCGGGACTCCCGACACAGATACGCAGTATTTT; CDR3: CSGTPDTDTQYF
size: few; length: 13; V: TRBV5-1; J: TRBJ2-7; D: NA; DNA: TGCGCCAGCAGCTTCGTGGGGGTCGACGAGCAGTACTTC; CDR3: CASSFVGVDEQYF
size: few; length: 15; V: TRBV24-1; J: TRBJ2-5; D: NA; DNA: TGTGCCACCAGTGATTCCTTTAGCGCCCAAGAGACCCAGTACTTC; CDR3: CATSDSFSAQETQYF
size: many; length: 14; V: TRBV13; J: TRBJ2-1; D: TRBD2; DNA: TGTGCCAGCAGGTATAGCGGGTTTAACAATGAGCAGTTCTTC; CDR3: CASRYSGFNNEQFF
size: NA; length: 12; V: TRBV12-3/TRBV12-4; J: TRBJ1-1; D: NA; DNA: TGTGCCAGCCTCTCCCCGGGGACTGAAGCTTTCTTT; CDR3: CASLSPGTEAFF
size: NA; length: 19; V: TRBV21-1; J: TRBJ1-1; D: NA; DNA: TGTGCCAGCAGCAAAGAGACCATTCTTCCCGGGACAGCGAACACTGAAGCTTTCTTT; CDR3: CASSKETILPGTANTEAFF
size: NA; length: 16; V: TRBV5-6; J: TRBJ1-1; D: TRBD1; DNA: TGTGCCAGCAGCTCGCTGGGGACAGGGGCAAACACTGAAGCTTTCTTT; CDR3: CASSSLGTGANTEAFF
size: NA; length: 16; V: TRBV11-2; J: TRBJ2-1; D: NA; DNA: TGTGCCAGCAGCTACACCGCCGGACCGAGCTACAATGAGCAGTTCTTC; CDR3: CASSYTAGPSYNEQFF
size: few; length: 15; V: TRBV5-1; J: TRBJ2-7; D: NA; DNA: TGCGCCAGCAGCCCCAGCTCGGACAGCTCCTACGAGCAGTACTTC; CDR3: CASSPSSDSSYEQYF
size: once; length: 17; V: TRBV5-1; J: TRBJ2-1; D: TRBD2; DNA: TGCGCCAGCAGCTTTTCGGCGGCGGGAGGGCCCTACAATGAGCAGTTCTTC; CDR3: CASSFSAAGGPYNEQFF
size: few; length: 11; V: TRBV12-3/TRBV12-4; J: TRBJ2-5; D: TRBD2; DNA: TGTGCCAGCAGTTTCGGGGGGGCCCAGTACTTC; CDR3: CASSFGGAQYF
size: NA; length: 17; V: TRBV15; J: TRBJ1-1; D: NA; DNA: TGTGCCACCAGCAGAGTCCCAAGGTCGGGTAAGAACACTGAAGCTTTCTTT; CDR3: CATSRVPRSGKNTEAFF
size: NA; length: 15; V: TRBV20-1; J: TRBJ2-1; D: TRBD2; DNA: TGCAGTGCTAGAGATATACTAGCGGGATACAATGAGCAGTTCTTC; CDR3: CSARDILAGYNEQFF
size: many; length: 14; V: TRBV6-2/TRBV6-3; J: TRBJ2-7; D: TRBD1; DNA: TGTGCCAGCAGGCGGGGACAGGGAATCTACGAGCAGTACTTC; CDR3: CASRRGQGIYEQYF
size: many; length: 13; V: TRBV20-1; J: TRBJ2-2; D: NA; DNA: TGCAGTGCTAGAGGCTCGGGATGGGGGGAGCTGTTTTTT; CDR3: CSARGSGWGELFF
size: NA; length: 15; V: TRBV7-9; J: TRBJ1-5; D: TRBD1; DNA: TGTGCCAGCAGCGAAGGGGGCAGGGACTGTCAGCCCCAGCATTTT; CDR3: CASSEGGRDCQPQHF
size: many; length: 12; V: TRBV6-1; J: TRBJ1-1; D: NA; DNA: TGTGCCAGCAGAGGCAGAGGCACTGAAGCTTTCTTT; CDR3: CASRGRGTEAFF
size: NA; length: 14; V: TRBV20-1; J: TRBJ2-1; D: TRBD2; DNA: TGCAGTGCTAGATTTGGCGGGAGCTACAATGAGCAGTTCTTC; CDR3: CSARFGGSYNEQFF
size: NA; length: 15; V: TRBV12-3/TRBV12-4; J: TRBJ2-7; D: TRBD1; DNA: TGTGCCAGCAGTGCTACGCCCCCAGGGGGCGTCGAGCAGTACTTC; CDR3: CASSATPPGGVEQYF
size: NA; length: 15; V: TRBV4-2; J: TRBJ2-5; D: NA; DNA: TGTGCCAGCAGCCAAGAGGGAGCGGTTCAAGAGACCCAGTACTTC; CDR3: CASSQEGAVQETQYF
size: NA; length: 17; V: TRBV4-2; J: TRBJ2-5; D: TRBD2; DNA: TGTGCCAGCAGCCAAGAAGGGGCTAGCGGGAGGGCCGAGACCCAGTACTTC; CDR3: CASSQEGASGRAETQYF
size: few; length: 15; V: TRBV3-1; J: TRBJ1-5; D: NA; DNA: TGTGCCAGCAGCCAGAACCCCGGGAACCATCAGCCCCAGCATTTT; CDR3: CASSQNPGNHQPQHF
size: NA; length: 15; V: TRBV28; J: TRBJ1-6; D: TRBD1; DNA: TGTGCCAGCAGTCCTGGGACAGGTGCCTTTTCACCCCTCCACTTT; CDR3: CASSPGTGAFSPLHF
size: many; length: 13; V: TRBV20-1; J: TRBJ2-1; D: TRBD2; DNA: TGCAGTGCTAGAGGCGGGGGGAACAATGAGCAGTTCTTC; CDR3: CSARGGGNNEQFF